Below, one TCR beta chain is given with its context. Its antigen remains unknown. The data stem from a study of cytomegalovirus exposure and HLA in healthy donors. Study conclusions and caveats: Analyses of presence/absence relied on an assumption of roughly uniform sequencing depth across donors. Rare TCR sequences predominated, though certain public TCRs were found in many donors. An Asian-associated ancestry cluster reportedly showed fewer N-insertions than the approximately 660-donor mean in a later analysis.

Germline assignment: CDR1 SGHTA and CDR2 FQGNSA. The CDR3 has 16 amino acids. V trimming: 1 base; J trimming: 8 bases; junction bases outside the gene matches: 9. This PCR relied on a set of 60 Vbeta primers and 13 Jbeta primers. Measured with immunoSEQ multiplex PCR; TCRdb has only the in-frame clones, and not every one. The sample shows 150,000 to 200,000 clones, 75% to 80% of them seen only once. Sequencing was carried out using PBMCs. The TCR sequence derives from a woman between 25 and 40 years old in good health and CMV-seropositive. The chain carries TRBV7-2 and TRBJ1-5, with TRBD1 identical over 9 bases. CDR3 sequence (DNA): TGTGCCAGCAGCTTAGGTACAGGGGGCTTTTGGGAGCCCCAGCATTTT. This codes for CASSLGTGGFWEPQHF.